These T cell receptor beta chains were read from a single sample in a study of blood T cell repertoires in COVID-19. Clones were read by immunoSEQ multiplex PCR, and TCRdb kept only the in-frame ones, dropping some. The sample has roughly 25,000 clones; over 75% are singletons. Sample: peripheral blood. Every receptor here comes from a woman aged 70-85 years with COVID-19, enrolled during active disease. CDR3s include the opening cysteine and the closing phenylalanine or tryptophan. Each record gives: D gene, clone size, V gene, J gene, CDR3 protein, CDR3 DNA. D genes are given only for firm matches. Clone sizes are given selectively: once, few, many, or a class where the clone is expanded.

D gene: .
clone size: .
V gene: TRBV12-3/TRBV12-4
J gene: TRBJ1-1
CDR3 protein: CASSLVSGSEAFF
CDR3 DNA: TGTGCCAGCAGTTTAGTTTCGGGGAGTGAAGCTTTCTTT

D gene: .
clone size: few
V gene: TRBV7-8
J gene: TRBJ1-1
CDR3 protein: CASSLRGVGNTEAFF
CDR3 DNA: TGTGCCAGCAGCTTAAGGGGCGTAGGTAACACTGAAGCTTTCTTT

D gene: .
clone size: .
V gene: TRBV2
J gene: TRBJ1-2
CDR3 protein: CASSANRDGFGYTF
CDR3 DNA: TGTGCCAGCAGTGCAAACAGGGATGGATTTGGCTACACCTTC

D gene: TRBD2
clone size: .
V gene: TRBV4-1
J gene: TRBJ2-3
CDR3 protein: CASSQALLAGASTDTQYF
CDR3 DNA: TGCGCCAGCAGCCAAGCCTTACTAGCGGGAGCTAGCACAGATACGCAGTATTTT

D gene: TRBD1
clone size: .
V gene: TRBV19
J gene: TRBJ2-3
CDR3 protein: CASSIGQGEGTDTQYF
CDR3 DNA: TGTGCCAGTAGTATAGGACAGGGGGAGGGCACAGATACGCAGTATTTT

D gene: .
clone size: .
V gene: TRBV4-1
J gene: TRBJ2-3
CDR3 protein: CASSEGRHVGDTQYF
CDR3 DNA: TGCGCCAGCAGTGAGGGGAGGCATGTTGGAGATACGCAGTATTTT

D gene: TRBD2
clone size: .
V gene: TRBV9
J gene: TRBJ2-3
CDR3 protein: CASNIGTSGASTDTQYF
CDR3 DNA: TGTGCCAGCAACATAGGGACTAGCGGAGCAAGCACAGATACGCAGTATTTT

D gene: .
clone size: .
V gene: TRBV12-3/TRBV12-4
J gene: TRBJ1-2
CDR3 protein: CASSLQGRYGYTF
CDR3 DNA: TGTGCCAGCAGCCTACAGGGCCGCTATGGCTACACCTTC

D gene: .
clone size: few
V gene: TRBV10-2
J gene: TRBJ1-1
CDR3 protein: CASALDGEAFF
CDR3 DNA: TGCGCCAGCGCCCTAGATGGTGAAGCTTTCTTT

D gene: .
clone size: .
V gene: TRBV19
J gene: TRBJ2-6
CDR3 protein: CASSIVGSGGANVLTF
CDR3 DNA: TGTGCCAGTAGTATCGTCGGGTCTGGAGGGGCCAACGTCCTGACTTTC

D gene: TRBD1
clone size: .
V gene: TRBV28
J gene: TRBJ1-6
CDR3 protein: CASSPRTGVRSPLHF
CDR3 DNA: TGTGCCAGCAGTCCGCGGACAGGGGTGCGTTCACCCCTCCACTTT

D gene: TRBD1
clone size: .
V gene: TRBV5-5
J gene: TRBJ2-5
CDR3 protein: CASVPGQGLETQYF
CDR3 DNA: TGTGCCAGCGTACCGGGACAGGGGTTGGAGACCCAGTACTTC

D gene: .
clone size: few
V gene: TRBV7-2
J gene: TRBJ2-3
CDR3 protein: CASSLLAGATASTDTQYF
CDR3 DNA: TGTGCCAGCAGCTTATTGGCGGGGGCCACCGCTAGCACAGATACGCAGTATTTT

D gene: TRBD1
clone size: .
V gene: TRBV18
J gene: TRBJ1-5
CDR3 protein: CASSPGTADQPQHF
CDR3 DNA: TGTGCCAGCTCACCCGGGACAGCAGATCAGCCCCAGCATTTT

D gene: .
clone size: .
V gene: TRBV5-1
J gene: TRBJ1-1
CDR3 protein: CASTPTDMNTEAFF
CDR3 DNA: TGCGCCAGCACCCCGACGGACATGAACACTGAAGCTTTCTTT

D gene: .
clone size: .
V gene: TRBV6-2/TRBV6-3
J gene: TRBJ2-7
CDR3 protein: CASSGVSGTLSYEQYF
CDR3 DNA: TGTGCCAGCAGTGGGGTCTCGGGGACACTCTCCTACGAGCAGTACTTC

D gene: TRBD2
clone size: .
V gene: TRBV29-1
J gene: TRBJ2-1
CDR3 protein: CSVRLAGGKANEQFF
CDR3 DNA: TGCAGCGTGAGACTAGCGGGGGGTAAAGCCAATGAGCAGTTCTTC

D gene: TRBD1
clone size: .
V gene: TRBV19
J gene: TRBJ1-1
CDR3 protein: CATAGQANTEAFF
CDR3 DNA: TGTGCCACCGCCGGACAGGCGAACACTGAAGCTTTCTTT

D gene: .
clone size: .
V gene: TRBV6-2/TRBV6-3
J gene: TRBJ1-5
CDR3 protein: CASSNREGGYNQPQHF
CDR3 DNA: TGTGCCAGCAGCAACAGGGAGGGTGGTTACAATCAGCCCCAGCATTTT

D gene: .
clone size: .
V gene: TRBV5-4
J gene: TRBJ1-1
CDR3 protein: CASSLRRENTEAFF
CDR3 DNA: TGTGCCAGCTCCTTACGCCGGGAGAACACTGAAGCTTTCTTT

D gene: TRBD2
clone size: few
V gene: TRBV4-3
J gene: TRBJ2-1
CDR3 protein: CASSQDSSGSSNEQFF
CDR3 DNA: TGCGCCAGCAGCCAAGATTCGAGCGGGAGCAGTAATGAGCAGTTCTTC

D gene: .
clone size: .
V gene: TRBV28
J gene: TRBJ1-2
CDR3 protein: CASSLGGAVPHYGYTF
CDR3 DNA: TGTGCCAGCAGTTTGGGGGGGGCAGTGCCCCACTATGGCTACACCTTC

D gene: .
clone size: once
V gene: TRBV20-1
J gene: TRBJ2-1
CDR3 protein: CSARADLEQFF
CDR3 DNA: TGCAGTGCTAGAGCTGACTTAGAGCAGTTCTTC

D gene: TRBD1
clone size: few
V gene: TRBV18
J gene: TRBJ2-2
CDR3 protein: CASTSAGQDTGELFF
CDR3 DNA: TGTGCCAGCACGTCGGCGGGACAGGACACCGGGGAGCTGTTTTTT

D gene: .
clone size: .
V gene: TRBV19
J gene: TRBJ1-5
CDR3 protein: CASSRGLSNQPQHF
CDR3 DNA: TGTGCCAGTAGTAGGGGCCTCAGCAATCAGCCCCAGCATTTT

D gene: TRBD1
clone size: .
V gene: TRBV6-5
J gene: TRBJ1-1
CDR3 protein: CASRTNRGPTEAFF
CDR3 DNA: TGTGCCAGCAGAACCAACAGGGGGCCCACTGAAGCTTTCTTT

D gene: .
clone size: .
V gene: TRBV5-6
J gene: TRBJ1-6
CDR3 protein: CASPGRTGGGGYNSPLHF
CDR3 DNA: TGTGCCAGCCCAGGTAGAACAGGTGGGGGGGGATATAATTCACCCCTCCACTTT

D gene: TRBD1
clone size: .
V gene: TRBV29-1
J gene: TRBJ2-1
CDR3 protein: CSALGQINEQFF
CDR3 DNA: TGCAGCGCCCTGGGACAGATCAATGAGCAGTTCTTC

D gene: TRBD2
clone size: .
V gene: TRBV5-1
J gene: TRBJ2-6
CDR3 protein: CASSLSISGGPGANVLTF
CDR3 DNA: TGCGCCAGCAGCTTGTCGATTTCGGGGGGGCCTGGGGCCAACGTCCTGACTTTC

D gene: .
clone size: .
V gene: TRBV7-9
J gene: TRBJ1-1
CDR3 protein: CAIPQGESGNTEAFF
CDR3 DNA: TGTGCAATTCCCCAAGGGGAATCGGGGAACACTGAAGCTTTCTTT

D gene: .
clone size: .
V gene: TRBV18
J gene: TRBJ1-3
CDR3 protein: CASSPVGVGNTIYF
CDR3 DNA: TGTGCCAGCTCACCCGTCGGGGTTGGAAACACCATATATTTT

D gene: TRBD1
clone size: .
V gene: TRBV5-1
J gene: TRBJ1-1
CDR3 protein: CASSSGGWNTEAFF
CDR3 DNA: TGCGCCAGCAGTTCAGGGGGCTGGAACACTGAAGCTTTCTTT

D gene: .
clone size: .
V gene: TRBV4-1
J gene: TRBJ2-7
CDR3 protein: CASSQVWGPRSYEQYF
CDR3 DNA: TGCGCCAGCAGCCAAGTCTGGGGCCCACGGTCTTACGAGCAGTACTTC

D gene: .
clone size: .
V gene: TRBV27
J gene: TRBJ1-2
CDR3 protein: CASSPAGGAGGYTF
CDR3 DNA: TGTGCCAGCAGTCCGGCGGGGGGCGCGGGTGGCTACACCTTC

D gene: TRBD1
clone size: .
V gene: TRBV4-1
J gene: TRBJ2-1
CDR3 protein: CASSQDDRGNEQFF
CDR3 DNA: TGCGCCAGCAGCCAAGATGACAGGGGGAATGAGCAGTTCTTC

D gene: TRBD1
clone size: .
V gene: TRBV9
J gene: TRBJ1-1
CDR3 protein: CASSSDRDLEAFF
CDR3 DNA: TGTGCCAGCAGCTCAGACAGGGACCTTGAAGCTTTCTTT

D gene: .
clone size: .
V gene: TRBV5-6
J gene: TRBJ1-1
CDR3 protein: CASSLSRDWYTEAFF
CDR3 DNA: TGTGCCAGCAGCTTGTCCCGGGACTGGTACACTGAAGCTTTCTTT

D gene: .
clone size: .
V gene: TRBV14
J gene: TRBJ1-1
CDR3 protein: CASSQDQNTEAFF
CDR3 DNA: TGTGCCAGCAGCCAAGACCAGAACACTGAAGCTTTCTTT

D gene: .
clone size: .
V gene: TRBV28
J gene: TRBJ2-1
CDR3 protein: CASSFSAGNNEQFF
CDR3 DNA: TGTGCCAGCAGTTTTTCGGCAGGGAACAATGAGCAGTTCTTC

D gene: TRBD1
clone size: few
V gene: TRBV3-1/TRBV3-2
J gene: TRBJ2-7
CDR3 protein: CASSSPTGYEQYF
CDR3 DNA: TGTGCCAGCAGCTCCCCGACAGGGTACGAGCAGTACTTC

D gene: TRBD1
clone size: .
V gene: TRBV29-1
J gene: TRBJ2-6
CDR3 protein: CSVVGQGTPGANVLTF
CDR3 DNA: TGCAGCGTTGTGGGACAGGGAACCCCTGGGGCCAACGTCCTGACTTTC

D gene: .
clone size: .
V gene: TRBV13
J gene: TRBJ2-1
CDR3 protein: CASSFAREEQFF
CDR3 DNA: TGTGCCAGCAGCTTCGCCCGTGAGGAGCAGTTCTTC

D gene: .
clone size: few
V gene: TRBV7-2
J gene: TRBJ2-1
CDR3 protein: CASSSYPPPSPIYNEQFF
CDR3 DNA: TGTGCCAGCTCCTCTTATCCCCCGCCTAGTCCCATCTACAATGAGCAGTTCTTC

D gene: .
clone size: .
V gene: TRBV12-5
J gene: TRBJ1-2
CDR3 protein: CASGFDRINYGYTF
CDR3 DNA: TGTGCTAGTGGTTTCGACAGAATTAACTATGGCTACACCTTC

D gene: .
clone size: .
V gene: TRBV9
J gene: TRBJ2-7
CDR3 protein: CASSVGWTDSYEQYF
CDR3 DNA: TGTGCCAGCAGCGTTGGGTGGACAGACTCCTACGAGCAGTACTTC

D gene: .
clone size: .
V gene: TRBV11-2
J gene: TRBJ1-6
CDR3 protein: CASSLGQGNSPLHF
CDR3 DNA: TGTGCCAGCAGCCTCGGGCAGGGGAATTCACCCCTCCACTTT

D gene: TRBD1
clone size: .
V gene: TRBV5-1
J gene: TRBJ1-6
CDR3 protein: CASSRTGASNSPLHF
CDR3 DNA: TGCGCCAGCAGCCGGACAGGGGCTAGCAATTCACCCCTCCACTTT

D gene: TRBD2
clone size: .
V gene: TRBV7-3
J gene: TRBJ2-2
CDR3 protein: CASSSPGTSPNTGELFF
CDR3 DNA: TGTGCCAGCAGCTCTCCCGGGACTAGCCCTAACACCGGGGAGCTGTTTTTT